This TCR beta chain was sequenced in a study of cytomegalovirus exposure and HLA in healthy donors. General study findings and limits: A later analysis linked a missense variant in DCLRE1C to the trimming of TCR beta V and J genes.

The PCR used 60 Vbeta and 13 Jbeta primers. This table comes from immunoSEQ multiplex PCR, and its TCRdb copy is limited to in-frame clones, with some not included. The table lists approximately 200,000 clones, 70% to 80% of them singletons. Regarding this clone: Its antigen remains unidentified.

The CDR3 consists of 14 residues. CDR1 and CDR2 (germline): GTSNPN, SVGIG (reference sequence). V was clipped by 3 bases and J by 4 bases; unmatched bases: 9. Specimen: PBMCs. The rearrangement uses TRBV30 and TRBJ2-7; 7 bases fit TRBD1. This TCR was sampled from a man aged 30 to 45 in good health and CMV-seronegative. DNA of the CDR3: TGTGCCTGGAGATACGGGACAGTGAATTACGAGCAGTACTTC. It codes for CAWRYGTVNYEQYF.